This TCR beta chain is drawn from a study of shared clonotypes between healthy human individuals (dated by TCRdb to about 2020). For the wider study: The cohort included a few men and a couple of women between 18 and 49 years of age. For each donor, CD4 naive and CD4 memory were each run on three plates, CD8 naive on two plates, and CD8 memory on one plate. The study deeply sequenced blood TCR repertoires of five healthy adults to estimate repertoire size and the extent of clonotype sharing between individuals. Different laboratories and diverse techniques were used to prepare libraries and sequence TCR repertoires, to increase sequencing depth and limit assay-specific biases. Leukapheresis yielded between about 0.9 and 9.5 billion PBMCs per donor. Broad study findings and their caveats: Sampling was limited to blood, and TCR repertoires in tissue likely differ from TCR repertoires in blood. Compared with non-shared clonotypes, the clonotypes found in all four sorted-subset donors had higher generation probabilities. The genetic and exposure-history diversity represented was limited by the small number of donors. Larger estimated clonotype richness was generally found for naive subsets than for memory subsets. Even with the large sequencing depth, rarefaction of the sorted-subset datasets indicated that sequencing was incomplete. Across a few donors, roughly 5% of naive CD4, around 3.3% of naive CD8, 2.3% of memory CD4, and approximately 0.4% of memory CD8 clonotypes were shared. Pairwise subsampling indicated that sequencing depth was expected to affect the degree of clonotype sharing among donors.

As concerns this clone: Its recognized antigen is unknown. There are no base qualities to consult, and no much larger clone falls within one base.

The cysteine opens and the phenylalanine closes a CDR3 of 15 amino acids. The kept DNA is CDR3 alone, 45 bases in frame from the first base. Via the germline V gene, CDR1 is SNHLY and CDR2 FYNNEI. Germline trimming amounts to 1 base on V and 0 bases on J, with 0 as the count of junction bases outside the gene matches. The donors were healthy, HIV-negative adults with no recently reported acute infections or vaccinations. Every donor was a Caucasian adult living in Nashville, Tennessee, USA. CD8 memory samples were composed of magnetically selected CD45RO+ cells combined with CCR7-negative CD45RA+ effector memory (TemRA) cells. Blood was obtained by leukapheresis, after which PBMCs were separated by Ficoll-Histopaque density gradient centrifugation and cryopreserved in liquid nitrogen vapor phase. Analytical flow cytometry was used to check the purity and quantity of every magnetically sorted T cell population. From each sorted fraction, genomic DNA was isolated and quantified by UV absorbance on a Nanodrop 2000c.

TCR CDR3 regions were amplified from genomic DNA by multiplex PCR using the deep immunoSEQ assay. For each cell subset, the extracted genomic DNA was distributed evenly across all wells of several immunoSEQ 96-well plates, and each plate served as one replicate. For sorted subsets, each replicate PCR was loaded with 200 ng genomic DNA, equivalent to approximately 33,000 T cell genomes. Purified libraries were quantified with a Qubit 3.0 fluorometer, sized on a Bioanalyzer 2100, and re-quantified with the KAPA Library Quantification kit. A separate single-read 150-cycle Illumina NextSeq 550 flow cell was used to sequence each immunoSEQ 96-well plate. For the original study's pipeline: Because only junctional sequences without quality scores were contained in the immunoSEQ output, filtering matching that applied to full-length reads could not be performed. To assign V/J genes and CDR3, sequences were annotated using PyIR, a Python wrapper for IgBLAST v1.9, with IMGT germline references. Reads were filtered out if the reads had weak V/J assignments (E-value above 1e-6), no CDR3, stop codons, out-of-frame junctions, or ambiguous translated residues. V3J clonotypes were defined as sequences sharing an identical inferred V gene, J gene, and CDR3 amino acid sequence. Percentage overlap between repertoires was calculated by dividing the number of shared unique clonotypes by the size of the smaller repertoire. Three approaches were used to assess repertoire richness: RTK rarefaction, the Chao1 estimator, and Recon v2.1 estimates of unobserved clonotypes. OLGA was used to compute generation probabilities for all TCRbeta clonotypes that the gDNA method yielded from a handful of donors. The clones in this table, taken by TCRdb from immuneACCESS, are in-frame only. Not every clone is retained; where verified, under half of the shortfall comes from an unresolved V gene, and the cause of the rest is unknown. V and J calls and clone size follow that table, whereas D and trimming were derived from the DNA. The sample table contains under 350,000 clones; only one count was recorded for around 87% of them. The ten largest clones add up to 16% of the sample.

The chain is encoded by TRBV2 joined to TRBJ2-3, with TRBD2 matching 8 junction bases. Sequencing input: memory CD8+ T cells sorted from blood. What the cell subset or site label conveys for this sample: CD45RO+ cells pooled with CCR7-negative TemRA cells. The clonotype originates from a man younger than 35 in good health. The DNA is TGTGCCAGCAGTGAAGGACTAGCGAGCACAGATACGCAGTATTTT. This is translated as CASSEGLASTDTQYF.